The sequence of this TCR beta chain was determined in a study of cytomegalovirus exposure and HLA in healthy donors. Study-wide points: Upon later analysis, TCR association rates were observed to vary by HLA locus, being highest for DRB1 and lowest for HLA-C. Rare TCR sequences dominated, though some public TCRs recurred in many donors. Researchers reported in a later analysis that a missense DCLRE1C variant was tied to TCR beta V- and J-gene trimming. Cytomegalovirus status, reportedly, was diagnosed with high specificity and sensitivity by the classifier.

Germline CDR1 is WNHNN and CDR2 is SYGVQD (reference sequence). V lost 6 bases to trimming and J lost 3 bases; unmatched junction nucleotides: 14. This CDR3 region has 16 residues. PCR primers comprised 60 Vbeta and 13 Jbeta primers. Using immunoSEQ multiplex PCR, the repertoire was profiled, and TCRdb retains in-frame clones only, with some absent. The sample consists of roughly 150,000 clones, approximately 80% of them appearing once. With regard to this clone: The antigen remains undetermined.

The sample comprised PBMCs. The V gene is TRBV10-1, the J gene TRBJ2-7; the match to TRBD1 covers 7 bases. This sequence originates from a woman aged 50 to 65 in good health and CMV-seropositive. CDR3: CASSASRDSAVYEQYF. The CDR3 nucleotides are TGCGCCAGCAGCGCGAGTAGGGACAGCGCCGTCTACGAGCAGTACTTC.